This T cell receptor (beta chain) is from a study of T cell clones after liver transplantation. Study-level results: Donor-reactive sequences fell more than third party-reactive ones, suggesting partial deletion. Post-transplant, graft-donor-reactive CD4 TCRbeta sequences in blood dropped significantly in 5 of 8 subjects.

Turning to this clone: Its specificity is not known.

Trimming shortened V by 1 base and J by 1 base, and 7 bases separated the two germline ends. The CDR3 has 15 amino acids. Germline CDR1 reads SGHAT; CDR2 reads FQNNGV. The table came from immunoSEQ multiplex PCR; TCRdb's copy has only in-frame clones and leaves some out. The sample consists of around 100,000 clones, around 84% of them appearing once. The receptor was isolated from a human patient who received a liver transplant. Some of these T cells may belong to the graft donor. Sequenced here: CD4+ T cells from blood, sampled around 49 months after liver transplant. The J gene is TRBJ2-2, the V gene TRBV11-2, with no clear D. CDR3: CASSLGWGNTGELFF. In DNA form, the CDR3 reads TGTGCCAGCAGCTTAGGGTGGGGGAACACCGGGGAGCTGTTTTTT.